This note documents a single TCR beta chain sequence. This clone's antigen is unknown. The input lacks base qualities; no much larger clone sits a single base away. Other DNA sequences in the sample encode the same CDR3. TCRbeta CDR3 regions were amplified from genomic DNA by means of the immunoSEQ Assay, a bias-controlled multiplex PCR. In the authors' own workflow: The number of nucleated cells in each sample was estimated from the amplification of reference gene primers within the assay. To quantify the absolute abundance of each unique TCRbeta CDR3 rearrangement, sequence reads were collapsed and filtered. For each sample, productive Simpson clonality was calculated as the square root of Simpson's diversity index over productive rearrangements. TCRdb mirrors the immuneACCESS table, restricted to in-frame sequences. Some clones are absent from its copies; in checked studies, under half trace to an unresolved V gene, and the reason for the others is unknown. V, J and clone size are taken as reported in that table, and D and trimming were inferred from the DNA itself. This sample has approximately 170,000 clones in its table, and around four fifths of those were observed once. Of the sample, 3.6% falls within the top ten clones.

The sample originates from a study of blood T cell repertoires in COVID-19 (TCRdb year 2020). For the wider study: Samples from collaborators originated in the United States, Italy and Spain and spanned both the acute and convalescent phases of COVID-19. The material from the prospective study consisted of cDNA or gDNA derived from T cells, B-cell-depleted T cells, or PBMCs. Deeply sampled blood TCRbeta repertoires from subjects exposed to, actively infected with, or recovered from COVID-19 were included in the dataset. A freely available public database, intended as a resource for researchers studying the immune response to SARS-CoV-2, is where the repertoires were released. Samples came from the ongoing ImmuneRACE study (first 160 participants) plus 1,254 subjects from 6 global collaborators. Nearly every sample came with metadata listing a de-identified subject ID, COVID-19 status, age in years and sex. Where HLA class I and class II types were available, the types were taken from metadata supplied by the sample provider, not from assay-based typing. Summary of the overall study and its limitations: The amount of clinical and demographic metadata varied by source and participant and was provided uncurated.

Participants in the prospective study were enrolled through a virtual design, were aged roughly 18 to 100 years, and lived in about 25 United States geographic areas. Cohort assignment in the prospective study relied on participant-reported clinical history from a screening survey and a study questionnaire. Each participant in the prospective study had whole blood, serum and a nasopharyngeal or oropharyngeal swab collected by mobile phlebotomists. Additional blood draws and questionnaires over an approximately 2-month period could optionally be provided by prospective study participants. Blood samples from the prospective study were shipped frozen or at room temperature prior to DNA extraction. CDR1 is given as SQVTM and CDR2 as ANQGSEA, both from the germline V gene. The CDR3 goes from the cysteine to the phenylalanine over 14 residues. The read is trimmed to its CDR3 DNA, 42 bases read in frame from base 1. V lost 6 bases and J lost 0 bases, and the count of bases not matched to a germline gene is 4.

The sequencing sample was made of PBMCs or T cells enriched from blood (not recorded which). The chain uses TRBV29-1 and TRBJ2-1; TRBD2 lines up with 8 middle nucleotides. This TCR came from a woman aged 50 to 65 in a cohort exposed to, infected with or recovered from COVID-19 (not recorded which). This receptor carries the CDR3 CSVSSGNSYNEQFF. The nucleotides read TGCAGCGTCAGTAGCGGGAACTCCTACAATGAGCAGTTCTTC.